This TCR beta chain was found in a study of cytomegalovirus exposure and HLA in healthy donors. As for the study in general: HLA-typed donors contributed about 85 million unique TCRs, which were held in an early data release.

About this clone: Its antigen is undetermined.

In the PCR, 60 Vbeta and 13 Jbeta primers were used. Libraries were prepared by immunoSEQ multiplex PCR; TCRdb keeps only in-frame clonotypes and omits some of them. Of approximately 130,000 clones listed, roughly 78% are singletons. The V and J ends lost 1 base and 3 bases, in that order; junction bases with no gene match: 10. CDR3 size: 18 residues. CDR1 and CDR2 (germline): MDHEN, SYDVKM. Regarding the study as a whole: Relative to equally common others, HLA-associated TCR beta chains showed greater clonal expansion in a later analysis. In a later analysis, V- and J-gene trimming of beta chains associated with a DCLRE1C missense variant, replicated independently.

Sequencing used PBMCs. This chain uses TRBV28 with TRBJ2-7, with 12 bases lining up with TRBD2. The clonotype originates from a middle-aged woman in good health and CMV-seronegative. The CDR3 DNA is TGTGCCAGCAGTTTATTCCTCCAGACTAGCGGGAGAGACTACGAGCAGTACTTC. It translates to CASSLFLQTSGRDYEQYF.